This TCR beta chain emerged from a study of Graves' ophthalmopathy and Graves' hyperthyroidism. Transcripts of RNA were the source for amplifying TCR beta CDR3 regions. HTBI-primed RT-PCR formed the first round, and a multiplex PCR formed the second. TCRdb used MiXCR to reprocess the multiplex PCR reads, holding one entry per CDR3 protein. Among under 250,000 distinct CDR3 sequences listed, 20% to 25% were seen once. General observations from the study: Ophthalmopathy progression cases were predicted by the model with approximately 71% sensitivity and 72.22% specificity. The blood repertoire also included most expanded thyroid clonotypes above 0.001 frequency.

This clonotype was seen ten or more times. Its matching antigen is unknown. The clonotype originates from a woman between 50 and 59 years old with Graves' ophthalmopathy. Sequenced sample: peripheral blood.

The CDR3 region is CASTDVPGQGSSYEQYF. The CDR3 nucleotides read TGTGCCAGCACCGATGTACCGGGACAGGGGAGCTCCTACGAGCAGTACTTC. The J gene is TRBJ2-7, the V gene TRBV28, with TRBD1 matching over 10 bases. The CDR3 runs 17 residues. CDR1 MDHEN and CDR2 SYDVKM come from the germline V gene. Unmatched junction bases numbered 12, after V lost 7 bases and J lost 0 bases.